Below, 2 T cell receptor beta chains from the same sample are listed, as sequenced in a study of blood T cell repertoires in COVID-19 (dated by TCRdb to the early 2020s). Library creation used the immunoSEQ multiplex PCR assay. The source is immuneACCESS, and TCRdb retained only in-frame sequences with V and J called. Part of the clones is not carried over; for the studies checked, unresolved V genes explain less than half of this, and the remainder is unexplained. This sample lists about 160,000 clones; roughly 82% were detected once. The ten largest clones take up 12% to 15% of the sample. Material: peripheral blood. All receptors come from a human donor with acute or convalescent COVID-19. The donor label of this sample is uncertain.

This rearrangement joins TRBV5-1 to TRBJ1-1; tentatively, D is TRBD1 (5 bases). Trimming took 4 bases from V and 1 from J, leaving 17 bases between them. Germline loops: CDR1 SGHRS, CDR2 YFSETQ. The length of the CDR3 is 16 residues. The CDR3 loop reads CASSPPGGWTNTEAFF. CDR3 coding DNA: TGCGCCAGCAGCCCCCCCGGGGGATGGACGAACACTGAAGCTTTCTTT.

The chain is built from TRBV6-6 and TRBJ1-5; no reliable D call. The CDR3 covers 12 residues. Germline CDR1 is MNHNY and CDR2 is SVGAGI (reference sequence). Trimming took 10 bases from V and 0 from J, leaving 7 bases between them. CDR3 in amino acids: CATGISNQPQHF. The CDR3, as DNA: TGTGCCACCGGGATTAGCAATCAGCCCCAGCATTTT.